Listed below are T cell receptor beta chains from one sample, sequenced in a study of naive and memory T cell subsets. Each CDR3 protein gets one entry after TCRdb re-called the 5' RACE reads with MiXCR. The profile shows about 48,000 distinct CDR3 sequences, 4.7% of them singletons. The origin of the receptors is a female donor in good health. Each CDR3 is given with its conserved first and last residue. Fields, in order: J gene, clone size, D gene, V gene, CDR3 protein, CDR3 DNA. The D gene is left open where the match is weak. Clone size is given for some rows only: seen once, a few or many times, or a class if the clone is expanded.

j_call: TRBJ1-1
clone_size: .
d_call: .
v_call: TRBV13
cdr3_aa: CASSLGRRLGTEAFF
cdr3_nt: TGTGCCAGCAGCTTAGGCCGGCGGTTGGGCACTGAAGCTTTCTTT

j_call: TRBJ2-3
clone_size: many
d_call: .
v_call: TRBV5-1
cdr3_aa: CASSETQDTQYF
cdr3_nt: TGCGCCAGCAGCGAGACCCAGGATACGCAGTATTTT

j_call: TRBJ1-5
clone_size: many
d_call: TRBD1
v_call: TRBV19
cdr3_aa: CASTQQGAITNNQPQHF
cdr3_nt: TGTGCCAGTACCCAACAGGGGGCAATAACCAACAATCAGCCCCAGCATTTT

j_call: TRBJ1-1
clone_size: many
d_call: .
v_call: TRBV29-1
cdr3_aa: CSAKDGNTEAFF
cdr3_nt: TGCAGCGCGAAGGACGGGAACACTGAAGCTTTCTTT

j_call: TRBJ1-1
clone_size: few
d_call: .
v_call: TRBV5-5
cdr3_aa: CASSWGLGGNTEAFF
cdr3_nt: TGTGCCAGCAGCTGGGGCTTGGGCGGGAACACTGAAGCTTTCTTT

j_call: TRBJ1-3
clone_size: many
d_call: .
v_call: TRBV15
cdr3_aa: CATSTEQGSGNTIYF
cdr3_nt: TGTGCCACCAGCACCGAACAGGGTTCTGGAAACACCATATATTTT

j_call: TRBJ2-1
clone_size: many
d_call: .
v_call: TRBV7-2
cdr3_aa: CASSRLGFSYNEQFF
cdr3_nt: TGTGCCAGCAGCCGACTGGGGTTCTCCTACAATGAGCAGTTCTTC

j_call: TRBJ2-1
clone_size: many
d_call: .
v_call: TRBV18
cdr3_aa: CASSPPYSYNEQFF
cdr3_nt: TGTGCCAGCTCACCCCCCTACTCCTACAATGAGCAGTTCTTC

j_call: TRBJ2-1
clone_size: many
d_call: TRBD2
v_call: TRBV20-1
cdr3_aa: CSAGYSGSPVNEQFF
cdr3_nt: TGCAGTGCAGGATACAGCGGGAGCCCCGTCAATGAGCAGTTCTTC

j_call: TRBJ2-1
clone_size: many
d_call: .
v_call: TRBV21-1
cdr3_aa: CASPDRITGTPYSYNEQFF
cdr3_nt: TGTGCCAGCCCCGACAGAATAACCGGGACTCCATACTCCTACAATGAGCAGTTCTTC

j_call: TRBJ1-1
clone_size: many
d_call: .
v_call: TRBV4-3
cdr3_aa: CASSQERQITEAFF
cdr3_nt: TGCGCCAGCAGCCAAGAAAGGCAGATCACTGAAGCTTTCTTT

j_call: TRBJ1-1
clone_size: many
d_call: .
v_call: TRBV12-3/TRBV12-4
cdr3_aa: CASSRWTEAFF
cdr3_nt: TGTGCCAGCAGTAGATGGACTGAAGCTTTCTTT

j_call: TRBJ1-5
clone_size: many
d_call: .
v_call: TRBV6-5
cdr3_aa: CASSLRGAGNNQPQHF
cdr3_nt: TGTGCCAGCAGTCTACGAGGGGCAGGCAACAATCAGCCCCAGCATTTT

j_call: TRBJ2-3
clone_size: many
d_call: .
v_call: TRBV30
cdr3_aa: CAWSRSGSTDTQYF
cdr3_nt: TGTGCCTGGAGCAGGAGCGGGAGCACAGATACGCAGTATTTT

j_call: TRBJ2-7
clone_size: many
d_call: TRBD1
v_call: TRBV6-2/TRBV6-3
cdr3_aa: CASSNSPGQGYSYEQYF
cdr3_nt: TGTGCCAGCAGTAATTCTCCGGGACAGGGATACTCCTACGAGCAGTACTTC

j_call: TRBJ2-5
clone_size: many
d_call: .
v_call: TRBV12-3/TRBV12-4
cdr3_aa: CASSSRTETQYF
cdr3_nt: TGTGCCAGCAGTTCGAGAACAGAGACCCAGTACTTC